What follows are 26 T cell receptor beta chains derived from one specimen sequenced in a study of regulatory T cells in long-lasting Graves disease. Construction of the TCR beta libraries employed iRepertoire HTBI primers in conjunction with Arm-PCR of CDR3 regions. TCRdb independently ran MiXCR on the multiplex PCR reads; one entry per CDR3 protein. The data contain some 330,000 distinct CDR3 sequences, about 11% of them singletons. The time point: newly diagnosed GD, antithyroid drugs for less than 3 months. Making the TCR library involved RNA that had been extracted from PBMCs. This same sample was also part of a study on T cells in Graves' hyperthyroidism and ophthalmopathy.

The material was peripheral blood mononuclear cells (PBMCs), obtained at new diagnosis, from a patient treated with antithyroid drugs. The receptors were gathered from a woman aged 18-29 years with Graves disease.

There are many counts of this clonotype. CDR3 residues: CASSLSVGAYQETQYF. The CDR3 coding sequence is TGTGCCAGCAGCTTAAGTGTCGGGGCGTACCAAGAGACCCAGTACTTC. The chain recombines TRBV7-2 with TRBJ2-5; perhaps D is TRBD1 or TRBD2 (5 bases each). This CDR3 contains 16 residues. Per the germline V gene, CDR1 is SGHTA and CDR2 is FQGNSA. The ends were cut back, 2 bases at V and 0 bases at J, with 13 bases in the middle.

This clonotype has a count of ten or more. The rearrangement joins TRBV4-1 to TRBJ1-4; the D gene is possibly TRBD1 (6 bases). V shed 3 bases and J shed 10 bases, with 21 bases lying between them. The CDR3 is 16 amino acids. In germline, CDR1 is MGHRA, CDR2 YSYEKL. CDR3 bases: TGCGCCAGCAGCCAGGGGGGCGGGACGCTGTCTGGAAAACTGTTTTTT. This translates into CASSQGGGTLSGKLFF.

The table lists this clonotype with a few counts. The chain has TRBV10-3 and TRBJ2-3; D is undetermined. V gave up 6 bases and J gave up 3 bases, with 10 bases separating them. The length of the CDR3 is 13 residues. Per germline, CDR1 ENHRY and CDR2 SYGVKD. The CDR3 nucleotides are TGTGCCATCAGACGGACCTTAACAGATACGCAGTATTTT. Translation gives CAIRRTLTDTQYF.

The J gene is TRBJ2-2, the V gene TRBV15; perhaps TRBD2 as D (6 bases). Germline V CDR1 and CDR2: LNHNV, YYDKDF (reference sequence). V was cut by 2 bases and J by 1 base, with 14 bases left in between. The CDR3 has 17 amino acids. CDR3 sequence (DNA): TGTGCCACCAGCAGAAGCGAGGGACTGATGAACACCGGGGAGCTGTTTTTT. It codes for CATSRSEGLMNTGELFF.

This clonotype was counted once. This sequence joins TRBV9 and TRBJ1-2; maybe TRBD1 (6 bases). The CDR3 has 12 residues. Germline assignment: CDR1 SGDLS and CDR2 YYNGEE. V was pared by 3 bases and J by 7 bases, with 10 bases between. The CDR3 spells CASSDFRGGYTF. Here the CDR3 DNA reads TGTGCCAGCAGCGACTTCAGGGGTGGCTACACCTTC.

This chain connects TRBV29-1 to TRBJ1-2; D call uncertain. CDR3 length equals 14 residues. The germline CDR1 and CDR2 sequences are SQVTM and ANQGSEA. Between the trimmed V and J ends, which lost 5 bases and 1 base, there was a span of 14 bases. The CDR3 region is CSVSPDGYNYGYTF. CDR3 DNA sequence: TGCAGCGTTTCCCCGGACGGTTATAACTATGGCTACACCTTC.

The chain couples TRBV9 to TRBJ2-5; perhaps TRBD1 as D (5 bases). The germline gives CDR1 SGDLS, CDR2 YYNGEE. Trimming stripped 0 bases from V and 1 base from J, with 16 bases between. The CDR3 runs to 17 residues. CDR3 DNA: TGTGCCAGCAGCGTAGGGTTAGGGGCCTTCCTCCAAGAGACCCAGTACTTC. Translating it yields CASSVGLGAFLQETQYF.

The sample holds many counts of this clonotype. This rearrangement joins TRBV29-1 to TRBJ2-1; weak D call: TRBD1 (6 bases). V was trimmed by 6 bases and J by 3 bases, leaving 24 bases between them. The CDR3 extends over 17 amino acids. Germline-derived CDR1 and CDR2 are SQVTM and ANQGSEA. The CDR3 spells CSVDALRTEIIYNEQFF. In DNA form, the CDR3 reads TGCAGCGTCGATGCTCTCAGGACAGAGATTATCTACAATGAGCAGTTCTTC.

The rearrangement uses TRBV4-1 and TRBJ1-2; D call uncertain. Germline CDR1 is MGHRA and CDR2 is YSYEKL. This CDR3 region has 16 residues. The V and J ends lost 4 bases and 0 bases respectively, with 15 bases between them. In nucleotides, the CDR3 is TGCGCCAGCAGCCTTATATCGGGCGGTGCTAACTATGGCTACACCTTC. It codes for CASSLISGGANYGYTF.

V is TRBV2 and J is TRBJ1-2, with a possible D match to TRBD1 (6 bases). V was trimmed by 0 bases and J by 12 bases, leaving 17 bases between them. CDR3 length: 14 residues. The germline V gene has CDR1 SNHLY and CDR2 FYNNEI. The CDR3 here is CASSEAARGGGHTF. The CDR3 nucleotides read TGTGCCAGCAGTGAAGCGGCCAGGGGAGGAGGCCACACCTTC. Looking up the rest from reference TRBV2 and TRBJ1-2 gives the full variable domain: EPEVTQTPSHQVTQMGQEVILRCVPISNHLYFYWYRQILGQKVEFLVSFYNNEISEKSEIFDDQFSVERPDGSNFTLKIRSTKLEDSAMYFCASSEAARGGGHTFGSGTRLTVV.

J is TRBJ1-6 and V is TRBV19; D remains unclear. Looked up from germline, CDR1 is LNHDA and CDR2 is SQIVND (reference sequence). The germline V and J ends were trimmed by 7 bases and 1 base, with 11 bases remaining between them. The CDR3 consists of 15 residues. The CDR3 bases are TGTGCCAGTACTTTGGGAGGTTCCTATAATTCACCCCTCCACTTT. Amino acid sequence: CASTLGGSYNSPLHF.

The chain is built from TRBV24-1 and TRBJ1-5, with D maybe TRBD1 (6 bases). The germline V gene encodes CDR1 KGHDR and CDR2 SFDVKD. The CDR3 length is 15 residues. The V end lost 5 bases, the J end lost 6 bases, and 16 bases lay between the germline ends. This CDR3 is CATSAGTSSSQPQHF. Here the CDR3 DNA reads TGTGCCACCAGTGCGGGGACATCGTCTTCTCAGCCCCAGCATTTT.

This clonotype came up many times. The rearrangement uses TRBV5-1 and TRBJ2-1; the match to TRBD2 covers 11 bases. The CDR3 runs 13 residues. J gave up 7 bases and V 7 bases, and 4 bases lay outside the gene matches. The germline V gene has CDR1 SGHRS and CDR2 YFSETQ. CDR3 in DNA: TGCGCCAGCGCTAGCGGGGGGATGAATGAGCAGTTCTTC. Protein product: CASASGGMNEQFF.

This clonotype was detected ten times or more. V gene TRBV7-2 combines with J gene TRBJ2-3, with unresolved D. Germline V gives CDR1 SGHTA, CDR2 FQGNSA. V dropped 7 bases and J dropped 0 bases, with 11 bases sitting between them. This CDR3 spans 14 amino acids. This CDR3 reads CASKSFTSTDTQYF. The CDR3 DNA sequence: TGTGCCAGCAAGTCATTCACTAGCACAGATACGCAGTATTTT.

This clonotype was seen many times. V and J are TRBV12-3 or TRBV12-4 and TRBJ2-5, with TRBD2 as a possible D gene (5 bases). The CDR3 is made up of 14 amino acids. Trimming took 3 bases from V and 5 from J, leaving 13 bases between them. The DNA of the CDR3 is TGTGCCAGCAGTTTGCGAGGGTTCGAGGAGACCCAGTACTTC. The encoded protein is CASSLRGFEETQYF.

This clonotype was seen repeatedly, ten times or more. The V and J genes are TRBV7-2 and TRBJ2-2; no firm D call. V lost 2 bases and J lost 0, with 4 bases in between. Germline assignment: CDR1 SGHTA and CDR2 FQGNSA. The CDR3 totals 14 residues. CDR3 nucleotides: TGTGCCAGCAGCTTACTCGCGAACACCGGGGAGCTGTTTTTT. Protein sequence: CASSLLANTGELFF. The full variable domain, in which reference TRBV7-2 and TRBJ2-2 provide the parts outside the CDR3, is GAGVSQSPSNKVTEKGKDVELRCDPISGHTALYWYRQSLGQGLEFLIYFQGNSAPDKSGLPSDRFSAERTGGSVSTLTIQRTQQEDSAVYLCASSLLANTGELFFGEGSRLTVL.

The table lists this clonotype with many counts. V is TRBV12-3 or TRBV12-4 and J is TRBJ2-5, with no clear D. The V end was cut by 6 bases, the J end by 5 bases, with 10 bases between. The CDR3 consists of 12 residues. The CDR3 DNA reads TGTGCCAGCAGCCCCCACGGGGAGACCCAGTACTTC. Its translation: CASSPHGETQYF.

With respect to this clonotype: A much larger clone differs by one base, so this may be a read error. Lacking the conserved final phenylalanine or tryptophan, this CDR3 likely reflects a read error. The CDR3 bases are TGTGCCTGGAGTGACTTGGGGGGCTACACCCTC. It is translated as CAWSDLGGYTL. The V gene is TRBV30, the J gene TRBJ1-2; D is unclear. This CDR3 has 11 residues. Germline V gene data show CDR1 as GTSNPN and CDR2 as SVGIG (reference sequence). The V end lost 1 base, the J end lost 8 bases, and 8 bases lay between the germline ends.

This clonotype came up many times. The chain links TRBV20-1 to TRBJ1-2; no firm D call. This CDR3 is built from 13 residues. Trimming took off 6 bases at V and 3 bases at J, with 14 bases between the two ends. The V gene's germline CDR1 is DFQATT and CDR2 SNEGSKA (reference sequence). The CDR3 sequence: CSADDSMDYGYTF. In DNA, the CDR3 is TGCAGTGCCGACGATTCGATGGACTATGGCTACACCTTC.

There are many counts of this clonotype. This rearrangement joins TRBV7-2 to TRBJ2-3; weak D call: TRBD2 (6 bases). V lost 5 bases and J lost 2, with 26 bases in between. This CDR3 spans 19 amino acids. Germline V gene sequence: CDR1 SGHTA, CDR2 FQGNSA. As DNA, the CDR3 is TGTGCCAGCAGCCGCTCAACCGAAGCGGGCCCCCTTGTCACAGATACGCAGTATTTT. Amino acid sequence: CASSRSTEAGPLVTDTQYF.

This clonotype was counted a few times. The gene calls are TRBV5-6 and TRBJ2-5, with 10 bases lining up with TRBD2. Germline V gives CDR1 SGHDT, CDR2 YYEEEE. V was clipped by 4 bases and J by 5 bases; unmatched bases: 11. This CDR3 is 16 amino acids long. The CDR3 protein is CASSPILGLALETQYF. As DNA, the CDR3 is TGTGCCAGCAGCCCGATCCTGGGACTAGCGTTGGAGACCCAGTACTTC.

The chain links TRBV7-9 to TRBJ1-2; a possible D gene is TRBD1 (5 bases). Trimming removed 2 bases from V and 9 bases from J, with 16 bases in between. The CDR3 extends over 14 amino acids. Looked up from germline, CDR1 is SEHNR and CDR2 is FQNEAQ (reference sequence). This CDR3 is CASSLQGDWWSYTF. DNA for the CDR3: TGTGCCAGCAGCTTACAGGGCGACTGGTGGAGCTACACCTTC.

This clonotype was recorded a few times. The rearrangement links TRBV4-1 to TRBJ2-1, with 8 bases identical to TRBD2. This CDR3 has 15 amino acids. Germline CDR1 is MGHRA and CDR2 is YSYEKL. Unmatched junction bases numbered 4, after V lost 2 bases and J lost 4 bases. Here the CDR3 reads CASSQSGGGYNEQFF. CDR3 sequence (DNA): TGCGCCAGCAGCCAATCCGGCGGGGGGTACAATGAGCAGTTCTTC.

The chain uses TRBV7-9 and TRBJ2-1, with 10 bases aligning to TRBD2. Germline V lookup: CDR1 SEHNR, CDR2 FQNEAQ (reference sequence). The CDR3 loop spans 14 amino acids. V lost 4 bases to trimming and J lost 9 bases; unmatched junction nucleotides: 6. This CDR3 is CASSSLAGAREQFF. Written as DNA, the CDR3 is TGTGCCAGCAGCTCTCTAGCGGGAGCGCGTGAGCAGTTCTTC.

This clonotype was recorded many times. The chain is built from TRBV13 and TRBJ1-4; the D is unclear. There are 16 residues in the CDR3. The V end was cut by 5 bases, the J end by 7 bases, with 20 bases between. Germline V lookup: CDR1 PRHDT, CDR2 FYEKMQ (reference sequence). CDR3 nucleotides: TGTGCCAGCAGCCAAAGAGGGAGCGGGAGGATTGAAAAACTGTTTTTT. It is translated as CASSQRGSGRIEKLFF.

This clonotype was counted many times. The junction does not match germline at one end; this may be a read error. The chain uses TRBV5-1 and TRBJ1-1; D unresolved. Germline CDR1 is SGHRS and CDR2 is YFSETQ. This CDR3 contains 16 residues. The CDR3 loop is CASSHGQVHWDTEAFF. CDR3 sequence (DNA): TGTGCCAGCAGCCATGGCCAGGTCCACTGGGACACTGAAGCTTTCTTT.